This TCR beta chain was profiled in a study of CD8 T cells in ankylosing spondylitis. Germline CDR1 DFQATT, CDR2 SNEGSKA (reference sequence). The CDR3 has 13 amino acids. V was cut by 1 base and J by 4 bases, with 10 bases left in between. This clonotype has just a few counts. Its antigen is still unknown. TCRdb ran MiXCR on the 5' RACE reads and lists one entry per CDR3 protein. The sample has about 340,000 distinct CDR3 sequences; 14% to 15% are singletons. Overall study findings and caveats: There was a TCR beta motif, made of eight highly homologous variants, that appeared characteristic of ankylosing spondylitis blood. Disease-linked clones reportedly showed significant enrichment in matched ankylosing spondylitis synovial fluid. Previously reported in reactive arthritis synovial fluid and blood were some of the motif variants. With a CD8+ phenotype, disease-linked clones were relatively rare in peripheral blood.

Input material: blood, either unsorted or a sorted T cell fraction (not recorded which). The rearrangement joins TRBV20-1 to TRBJ1-1; D is uncertain. This TCR was recovered from a male donor with ankylosing spondylitis or in good health (not recorded which). Here the CDR3 reads CSARGDGVTEAFF. CDR3 bases: TGCAGTGCTAGAGGAGACGGAGTCACTGAAGCTTTCTTT.